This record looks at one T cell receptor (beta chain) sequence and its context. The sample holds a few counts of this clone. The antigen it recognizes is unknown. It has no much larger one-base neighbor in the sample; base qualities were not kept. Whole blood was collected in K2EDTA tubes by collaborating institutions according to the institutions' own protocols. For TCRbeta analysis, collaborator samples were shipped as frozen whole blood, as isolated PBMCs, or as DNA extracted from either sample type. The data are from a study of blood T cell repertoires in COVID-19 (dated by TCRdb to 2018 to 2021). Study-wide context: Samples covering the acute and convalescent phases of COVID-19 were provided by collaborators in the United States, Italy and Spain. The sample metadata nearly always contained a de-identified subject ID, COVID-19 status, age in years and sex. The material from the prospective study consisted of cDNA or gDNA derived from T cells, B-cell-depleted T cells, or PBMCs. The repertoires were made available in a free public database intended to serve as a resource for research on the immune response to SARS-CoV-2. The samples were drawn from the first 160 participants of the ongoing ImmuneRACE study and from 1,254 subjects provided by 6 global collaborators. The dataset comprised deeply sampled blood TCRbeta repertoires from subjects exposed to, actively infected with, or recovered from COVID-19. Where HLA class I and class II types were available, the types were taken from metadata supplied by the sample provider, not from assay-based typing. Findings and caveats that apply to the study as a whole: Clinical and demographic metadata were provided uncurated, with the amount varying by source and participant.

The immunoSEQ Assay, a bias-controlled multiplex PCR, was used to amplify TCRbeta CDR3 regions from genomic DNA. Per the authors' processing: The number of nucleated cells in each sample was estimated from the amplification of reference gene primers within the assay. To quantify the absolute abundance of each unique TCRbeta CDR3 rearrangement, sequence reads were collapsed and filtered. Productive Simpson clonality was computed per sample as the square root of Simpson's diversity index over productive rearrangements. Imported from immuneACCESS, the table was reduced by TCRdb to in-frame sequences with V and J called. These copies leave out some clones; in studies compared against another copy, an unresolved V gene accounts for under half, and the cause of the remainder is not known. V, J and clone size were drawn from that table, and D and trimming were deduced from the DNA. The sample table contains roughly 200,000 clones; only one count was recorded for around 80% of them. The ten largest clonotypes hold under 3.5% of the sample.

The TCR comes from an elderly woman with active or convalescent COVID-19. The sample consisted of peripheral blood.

At the DNA level, the sequence is TGTGCCAGTAGGCAGCAGCCGGGGGTCTCTGGAAACACCATATATTTT. It is translated as CASRQQPGVSGNTIYF. This receptor chain uses TRBV19 and TRBJ1-3; tentative D gene TRBD1, with 5 bases matching. For CDR1 and CDR2, the germline V gene (reference sequence) lists LNHDA and SQIVND. Trimming removed 6 bases from V and 0 bases from J, leaving 15 bases between the germline ends. The CDR3 numbers 16 residues from cysteine through phenylalanine. The entry retains the CDR3 DNA only, 48 bases that are in frame from base 1. Here the CDR3 is joined to the reference TRBV19 and TRBJ1-3 genes, and the full variable domain is: DGGITQSPKYLFRKEGQNVTLSCEQNLNHDAMYWYRQDPGQGLRLIYYSQIVNDFQKGDIAEGYSVSREKKESFPLTVTSAQKNPTAFYLCASRQQPGVSGNTIYFGEGSWLTVV.